The subject of this entry is one T cell receptor (beta chain). Its antigen is unidentified. The junction does not match germline at one end; this may be a read error. The data derive from a study of cytomegalovirus exposure and HLA in healthy donors. Nominally healthy donors provided the samples, though records likely missed some immune exposures. The PCR employed 60 Vbeta primers together with 13 Jbeta primers. The assay was immunoSEQ multiplex PCR, and TCRdb's table has in-frame clones only and misses some. Counted here are about 120,000 clones, 74% occurring once; the ten biggest clones make up approximately 2%. The CDR3 loop spans 16 amino acids. CDR1 and CDR2 from the germline V gene are SGDLS and YYNGEE. Study-level points and caveats: TCR beta V- and J-gene trimming was later associated with a missense DCLRE1C variant.

J is TRBJ2-5 and V is TRBV9; the match to TRBD2 covers 10 bases. The source of this sequence is a human donor in good health. Sequenced: PBMCs. The chain's CDR3 is CASSVGGLAIREAQYF. The CDR3 region has the DNA TGTGCCAGCAGCGTAGGGGGACTAGCGATAAGAGAGGCCCAGTACTTC.